Below are 32 T cell receptor beta chains sequenced from a single sample in a study of blood T cell repertoires in COVID-19. Sequencing used immunoSEQ multiplex PCR; TCRdb keeps in-frame clones, though not all of them. The table has over 150,000 clones, 88% seen once. The sequenced sample was PBMCs or T cells enriched from blood (not recorded which). All receptors derive from a woman younger than 35 who had recovered from COVID-19.

The chain recombines TRBV19 with TRBJ1-2; D perhaps matches TRBD1 (6 bases). Per the germline V gene, CDR1 is LNHDA and CDR2 is SQIVND (reference sequence). There are 16 residues in the CDR3. Trimming took off 5 bases at V and 4 bases at J, with 20 bases between the two ends. The CDR3 region is CASSQEHRAPSYGYTF. The CDR3 DNA follows: TGTGCCAGTAGTCAAGAGCACAGGGCTCCCAGCTATGGCTACACCTTC. The entire variable domain, with the rest obtained from reference TRBV19 and TRBJ1-2, is as follows: DGGITQSPKYLFRKEGQNVTLSCEQNLNHDAMYWYRQDPGQGLRLIYYSQIVNDFQKGDIAEGYSVSREKKESFPLTVTSAQKNPTAFYLCASSQEHRAPSYGYTFGSGTRLTVV.

The genes are TRBV5-4 and TRBJ2-7, with 7 positions matching TRBD2. This CDR3 region has 16 residues. Germline V lookup: CDR1 SGHNT, CDR2 YYREEE (reference sequence). Losses at the gene ends were 0 bases for V and 7 bases for J; bases not matched to a gene: 13. CDR3 protein: CASSLGRRELTWEQYF. Here the CDR3 DNA reads TGTGCCAGCAGCTTGGGGCGGCGGGAGCTGACGTGGGAGCAGTACTTC. The entire variable domain, with the rest obtained from reference TRBV5-4 and TRBJ2-7, is as follows: ETGVTQSPTHLIKTRGQQVTLRCSSQSGHNTVSWYQQALGQGPQFIFQYYREEENGRGNFPPRFSGLQFPNYSSELNVNALELDDSALYLCASSLGRRELTWEQYFGPGTRLTVT.

The CDR3 sequence is CASSKTGTGGPSGYGYTF. The CDR3 DNA reads as TGTGCCAGCAGCAAAACCGGGACAGGGGGCCCCTCTGGGTATGGCTACACCTTC. This chain links TRBV11-2 with TRBJ1-2; 12 bases align to TRBD1. Germline V lookup: CDR1 SGHAT, CDR2 FQNNGV. V gave up 5 bases and J gave up 5 bases; unmatched junction bases: 15. CDR3 length: 18 residues. Combining the CDR3 with reference TRBV11-2 and TRBJ1-2 gives the whole variable domain EAGVAQSPRYKIIEKRQSVAFWCNPISGHATLYWYQQILGQGPKLLIQFQNNGVVDDSQLPKDRFSAERLKGVDSTLKIQPAKLEDSAVYLCASSKTGTGGPSGYGYTFGSGTRLTVV.

This rearrangement joins TRBV19 to TRBJ1-5; 7 bases are shared with TRBD1. The CDR3 sequence is 14 residues long. Looked up from germline, CDR1 is LNHDA and CDR2 is SQIVND (reference sequence). V trimming: 7 bases; J trimming: 5 bases; junction bases outside the gene matches: 8. The CDR3 DNA follows: TGTGCCAGTACCTTACAGGGGATTCATCAGCCCCAGCATTTT. This translates into CASTLQGIHQPQHF.

The V gene is TRBV29-1, the J gene TRBJ1-1; D unresolved. V was clipped by 4 bases and J by 1 base, with 7 bases between them. CDR3 length equals 12 residues. CDR1 and CDR2 (germline): SQVTM, ANQGSEA. The CDR3 is CSVVGGNTEAFF. The CDR3 DNA sequence: TGCAGCGTTGTTGGAGGGAACACTGAAGCTTTCTTT.

This chain uses TRBV10-1 with TRBJ2-2; 7 positions match TRBD2. The CDR3 extends over 17 amino acids. Germline CDR1 WNHNN, CDR2 SYGVQD (reference sequence). With 10 bases clipped from V and 0 bases from J, the junction kept 14 bases outside the gene matches. The CDR3 DNA follows: TGCGCCATACACATTCTAGCGGCGAAAGCGAACACCGGGGAGCTGTTTTTT. Translation gives CAIHILAAKANTGELFF.

This clone appeared a few times. The chain employs TRBV7-9 and TRBJ2-3; 13 bases line up with TRBD2. The CDR3 consists of 17 residues. Looked up from germline, CDR1 is SEHNR and CDR2 is FQNEAQ (reference sequence). With V trimmed by 0 bases and J by 0 bases, 0 bases remained unmatched. This chain's CDR3 is CASSLAGLAGSTDTQYF. The CDR3 DNA reads TGTGCCAGCAGCTTAGCGGGACTAGCGGGGAGCACAGATACGCAGTATTTT.

This chain connects TRBV11-2 to TRBJ2-5; weak D call: TRBD2 (6 bases). The V gene lost 4 bases and the J gene lost 4 bases, with 28 bases spanning the gap. There are 19 residues in the CDR3. CDR1 SGHAT and CDR2 FQNNGV come from the germline V gene. CDR3 DNA: TGTGCCAGCAGCTCTTTACGCGGGACTGAAGCCCGACGCGGAGAGACCCAGTACTTC. Protein product: CASSSLRGTEARRGETQYF. Based on the CDR3 plus reference TRBV11-2 and TRBJ2-5, the full variable domain is EAGVAQSPRYKIIEKRQSVAFWCNPISGHATLYWYQQILGQGPKLLIQFQNNGVVDDSQLPKDRFSAERLKGVDSTLKIQPAKLEDSAVYLCASSSLRGTEARRGETQYFGPGTRLLVL.

The CDR3 is CAWSLTLRDTEAFF. For the CDR3, the DNA is TGTGCCTGGAGCCTCACTCTGAGGGACACTGAAGCTTTCTTT. The J gene is TRBJ1-1, the V gene TRBV30; unclear D gene. Germline V lookup: CDR1 GTSNPN, CDR2 SVGIG (reference sequence). Trimming left V 3 bases short and J 3 bases short, with 14 bases between. The CDR3 extends over 14 amino acids. Full variable domain (outside the CDR3, taken from reference TRBV30 and TRBJ1-1): SQTIHQWPATLVQPVGSPLSLECTVEGTSNPNLYWYRQAAGRGLQLLFYSVGIGQISSEVPQNLSASRPQDRQFILSSKKLLLSDSGFYLCAWSLTLRDTEAFFGQGTRLTVV.

This chain links TRBV19 with TRBJ1-2; possible D gene TRBD1, 5 bases. The CDR3 has 13 amino acids. With 1 base removed from V and 4 bases from J, the gap between germline ends came to 7 bases. The germline V gene has CDR1 LNHDA and CDR2 SQIVND (reference sequence). The CDR3 region is CASSIGQSYGYTF. CDR3 in DNA: TGTGCCAGTAGTATAGGACAGAGCTATGGCTACACCTTC.

A few counts support this clone. V gene TRBV19 combines with J gene TRBJ1-3; D may be TRBD1 (5 bases). The CDR3 totals 16 residues. Germline CDR1 reads LNHDA; CDR2 reads SQIVND (reference sequence). Trimming left V 5 bases short and J 0 bases short, with 14 bases between. The CDR3 sequence: CASSPGVRSSGNTIYF. The CDR3 bases are TGTGCCAGTAGTCCGGGGGTCCGAAGCTCTGGAAACACCATATATTTT.

J is TRBJ1-2 and V is TRBV28, with D unclear. V was trimmed by 6 bases and J by 6 bases, leaving 17 bases between them. CDR1 MDHEN and CDR2 SYDVKM come from the germline V gene. The CDR3 spans 14 residues. The CDR3 sequence is CASSGPSDGDGYTF. CDR3 nucleotide sequence: TGTGCCAGCAGCGGGCCTTCGGACGGGGATGGCTACACCTTC.

The genes are TRBV10-3 and TRBJ2-3; weak D call: TRBD2 (6 bases). This CDR3 has 15 residues. Looked up from germline, CDR1 is ENHRY and CDR2 is SYGVKD. V shed 6 bases and J shed 0 bases, with 13 bases lying between them. The CDR3 is CAIRSSAESTDTQYF. CDR3 DNA sequence: TGTGCCATCAGATCTAGCGCGGAGAGCACAGATACGCAGTATTTT.

This clone was detected only once. The chain has TRBV4-3 and TRBJ2-1; 8 bases agree with TRBD1. The CDR3 length is 18 residues. J lost 7 bases, V lost 0 bases, and 14 bases had no gene match. CDR1 and CDR2 (germline): LGHNA, YSLEER. The CDR3 sequence: CASSQEVSGPGGTNEQFF. The DNA of the CDR3 is TGCGCCAGCAGCCAAGAGGTTTCGGGACCAGGGGGCACAAATGAGCAGTTCTTC.

This sequence joins TRBV11-2 and TRBJ2-3, with D tentatively TRBD1 (5 bases). The CDR3 has 13 residues. Between the trimmed V and J ends, which lost 5 bases and 2 bases, there was a span of 8 bases. Germline CDR1 SGHAT, CDR2 FQNNGV. CDR3 sequence (DNA): TGTGCCAGCAGCCTCAGGGTCACAGATACGCAGTATTTT. Protein sequence: CASSLRVTDTQYF.

The genes are TRBV10-1 and TRBJ2-2; unclear D gene. The ends were cut back, 5 bases at V and 1 base at J, with 5 bases in the middle. The CDR3 is 13 residues long. The germline V gene has CDR1 WNHNN and CDR2 SYGVQD (reference sequence). Here the CDR3 DNA reads TGCGCCAGCAGTACACAGAACACCGGGGAGCTGTTTTTT. Amino acid sequence: CASSTQNTGELFF.

The chain combines TRBV6-1 with TRBJ2-5; no clear D. Germline lookup yields CDR1 MNHNS and CDR2 SASEGT. The CDR3 totals 15 residues. Trimming took 1 base from V and 5 from J, leaving 14 bases between them. The CDR3 nucleotides read TGTGCCAGCAGTGAAGAGATCCTTCCCGGGGAGACCCAGTACTTC. The encoded protein is CASSEEILPGETQYF.

The V and J genes are TRBV28 and TRBJ2-7; TRBD1 matches at 10 bases. Germline CDR1 and CDR2: MDHEN and SYDVKM. This CDR3 spans 17 amino acids. J lost 0 bases, V lost 3 bases, and 8 bases had no gene match. The CDR3 loop is CASSLGRQGAPSYEQYF. CDR3 DNA: TGTGCCAGCAGTTTGGGGCGACAGGGGGCTCCCTCCTACGAGCAGTACTTC.

The V and J genes are TRBV11-2 and TRBJ2-5; 7 bases align to TRBD1. Germline loops: CDR1 SGHAT, CDR2 FQNNGV. With V trimmed by 4 bases and J by 3 bases, 11 bases remained unmatched. The CDR3 has 16 amino acids. This chain's CDR3 is CASSSAAGTEKETQYF. CDR3 nucleotides: TGTGCCAGCAGCTCAGCCGCCGGGACAGAGAAAGAGACCCAGTACTTC.

This chain uses TRBV3-1 (or the pseudogene TRBV3-2) with TRBJ2-1; 11 nucleotides match TRBD2. The CDR3 covers 15 residues. V lost 4 bases and J lost 7; bases outside the gene matches: 6. Germline values: CDR1 LGHDT, CDR2 YNNKEL (reference sequence). CDR3 protein: CASSPIAGGGNEQFF. For the CDR3, the DNA is TGTGCCAGCAGCCCAATAGCGGGAGGGGGGAATGAGCAGTTCTTC.

This rearrangement joins TRBV28 to TRBJ1-6; TRBD1 matches 7 bases. With 10 bases clipped from V and 7 bases from J, the junction kept 13 bases outside the gene matches. Germline CDR1 MDHEN, CDR2 SYDVKM. The CDR3 spans 15 residues. The CDR3 DNA follows: TGTGCCATTAAAATAGCGACAGGGCAAAATTCACCCCTCCACTTT. Translation gives CAIKIATGQNSPLHF.

The chain carries TRBV27 and TRBJ1-6; D possibly corresponds to TRBD1 (6 bases). The CDR3 contains 16 residues. V lost 8 bases and J 5 bases, leaving 19 bases between the germline ends. Per germline, CDR1 MNHEY and CDR2 SMNVEV (reference sequence). The CDR3 sequence is CASGRAGGGDNSPLHF. For the CDR3, the DNA is TGTGCCAGCGGTAGGGCGGGAGGGGGAGATAATTCACCCCTCCACTTT.

The count of this clone is one. The chain carries TRBV7-8 and TRBJ2-7; possibly TRBD1 for D (6 bases). Per germline, CDR1 SGHVS and CDR2 FQNEAQ. The CDR3 has 12 residues. Trimming left V 10 bases short and J 3 bases short, with 13 bases between. CDR3 nucleotides: TGTGCCACCTCACGGGACATCTACGAGCAGTACTTC. This encodes CATSRDIYEQYF.

The chain employs TRBV4-3 and TRBJ2-7, with 11 bases matching TRBD2. This CDR3 has 18 amino acids. Germline-derived CDR1 and CDR2 are LGHNA and YSLEER. The J segment lost 1 base and the V segment lost 0 bases, leaving 8 bases of the junction unmatched. The CDR3 nucleotides read TGCGCCAGCAGCCAAGACCTAGCGGGGGGCCCGGTTTCCTACGAGCAGTACTTC. It yields the protein CASSQDLAGGPVSYEQYF.

This clone was counted between two and nine times. The chain uses TRBV6-1 and TRBJ1-6; TRBD1 might be the D (6 bases). Trimming removed 2 bases from V and 5 bases from J, with 10 bases in between. From germline, CDR1 is MNHNS and CDR2 SASEGT. The CDR3 is made up of 15 amino acids. CDR3 sequence (DNA): TGTGCCAGCAGTGAATTTTCAGGGGATAATTCACCCCTCCACTTT. This encodes CASSEFSGDNSPLHF.

This sequence joins TRBV19 and TRBJ2-2; D is perhaps TRBD1 (6 bases). V shed 4 bases and J shed 2 bases, with 20 bases lying between them. Germline V CDR1 and CDR2: LNHDA, SQIVND (reference sequence). The CDR3 covers 18 residues. The CDR3 sequence is CASSKEGLGGYNTGELFF. The DNA of the CDR3 is TGTGCCAGTAGTAAAGAGGGGTTAGGGGGTTATAACACCGGGGAGCTGTTTTTT.

V usage is TRBV28 and J usage is TRBJ1-2, with 9 bases fitting TRBD1. Trimming took 5 bases from V and 6 from J; bases not matched to a gene: 7. Looked up from germline, CDR1 is MDHEN and CDR2 is SYDVKM. This CDR3 has 14 amino acids. CDR3 loop: CASSPGTGIDGYTF. The CDR3 region has the DNA TGTGCCAGCAGTCCGGGGACAGGGATCGATGGCTACACCTTC.

The V and J genes are TRBV5-1 and TRBJ2-7, with TRBD2 matching 10 bases. V lost 1 base to trimming and J lost 3 bases; unmatched junction nucleotides: 1. The CDR3 spans 14 residues. The germline gives CDR1 SGHRS, CDR2 YFSETQ. CDR3 sequence reads: CASSLTSGIYEQYF. CDR3 nucleotides: TGCGCCAGCAGCTTGACTAGCGGGATCTACGAGCAGTACTTC. Full variable domain (rest looked up from reference TRBV5-1 and TRBJ2-7): KAGVTQTPRYLIKTRGQQVTLSCSPISGHRSVSWYQQTPGQGLQFLFEYFSETQRNKGNFPGRFSGRQFSNSRSEMNVSTLELGDSALYLCASSLTSGIYEQYFGPGTRLTVT.

J is TRBJ1-1 and V is TRBV5-8, with D maybe TRBD1 (6 bases). The germline V and J ends were trimmed by 9 bases and 0 bases, with 12 bases remaining between them. The CDR3 runs 13 residues. The V gene's germline CDR1 is SGHTS and CDR2 YDEGEE. The CDR3 region has the DNA TGTGCCACCCAGGGACAACTGAACACTGAAGCTTTCTTT. Its protein product is CATQGQLNTEAFF.

This clone was seen a few times. V and J are TRBV6-5 and TRBJ2-1, with TRBD2 identical over 8 bases. CDR1 MNHEY and CDR2 SVGAGI come from the germline V gene. There are 13 residues in the CDR3. After removal of 6 bases from V and 8 bases from J, the junction contained 6 bases not matched to a gene. This chain's CDR3 is CASRASGLDEQFF. The CDR3 bases are TGTGCCAGCAGGGCTAGCGGGCTTGATGAGCAGTTCTTC.

CDR3 sequence (DNA): TGCGCCAGCAGCCAAGAAGGGGGCCAACCCGAGACCCAGTACTTC. It yields the protein CASSQEGGQPETQYF. The rearrangement uses TRBV4-1 and TRBJ2-5, with 7 bases fitting TRBD1. The ends lost 0 bases at V and 5 bases at J; junction bases unmatched: 6. The CDR3 is 15 residues long. Germline V CDR1 and CDR2: MGHRA, YSYEKL.

The CDR3 here is CASRTDRVEGNTIYF. The DNA of the CDR3 is TGTGCCAGCAGGACGGACAGGGTTGAAGGAAACACCATATATTTT. The genes are TRBV6-5 and TRBJ1-3; 8 bases match TRBD1. V lost 6 bases to trimming and J lost 4 bases; unmatched junction nucleotides: 8. Per the germline V gene, CDR1 is MNHEY and CDR2 is SVGAGI. This CDR3 contains 15 residues.